These T cell receptor beta chains were read from a single sample in a study of cytomegalovirus exposure and HLA in healthy donors. This table comes from immunoSEQ multiplex PCR, and its TCRdb copy is limited to in-frame clones, with some not included. The top ten hold approximately 0.31% of the sample, which has 180,000 or so clones, approximately 86% seen once. Sample: PBMCs. The receptor source for this set is a woman under 40 in good health and CMV-seronegative. Both conserved end residues are part of each CDR3. Fields, in order: clone size, V gene, CDR3 length, CDR3 protein. Expanded clones are given a class, and other clones once, few, many or no size at all.

>few|TRBV11-2|13
CASSLAGDQGYTF
>-|TRBV30|13
CAWGQKNTGELFF
>-|TRBV11-2|15
CASSWRGAGHYEQYF
>-|TRBV7-3|16
CASSLTGGVLTYEQYF
>-|TRBV28|15
CASSFGGAGTGELFF
>-|TRBV19|12
CASSIEDYGYTF
>-|TRBV11-2|16
CASSLPSGGSTDTQYF
>-|TRBV6-5|15
CASSLSRVPPNVLTF
>-|TRBV2|13
CASTGQSGETQYF
>-|TRBV6-1|14
CASHRVGWDSPLHF
>-|TRBV10-3|13
CAISEGLEDTQYF
>-|TRBV5-1|15
CASSGLNRASYEQYF
>-|TRBV5-8|15
CASSLEGQINEKLFF
>-|TRBV19|14
CASSLGHSSDTQYF
>-|TRBV27|14
CASSLGLPPDTQYF
>-|TRBV7-7|13
CASSLAGSYEQYF
>-|TRBV6-1|16
CASSDGLGRYQETQYF
>-|TRBV7-8|20
CASSLAMVRAGQPLQETQYF
>-|TRBV10-3|13
CAIRGQGAYEQYF
>-|TRBV27|15
CASSFPDRAPYEQYF
>few|TRBV9|15
CASSPAGGPIGELFF
>-|TRBV7-6|15
CASSLVGGSGDEQYF
>-|TRBV11-1|17
CASSLGTSGAIYNEQFF
>-|TRBV4-1|16
CASSQIDRGQGETQYF
>-|TRBV6-1|13
CASNQRDQETQYF
>-|TRBV28|12
CASRGNRGEKYF
>-|TRBV7-8|17
CASSLLAETYKFYEQYF
>-|TRBV2|14
CASMGGLSPDTQYF
>-|TRBV29-1|13
CSVLTAGEGGEFF
>-|TRBV5-5|15
CASSFIVQEHQPQHF
>-|TRBV5-1|15
CASSLGAGSQETQYF